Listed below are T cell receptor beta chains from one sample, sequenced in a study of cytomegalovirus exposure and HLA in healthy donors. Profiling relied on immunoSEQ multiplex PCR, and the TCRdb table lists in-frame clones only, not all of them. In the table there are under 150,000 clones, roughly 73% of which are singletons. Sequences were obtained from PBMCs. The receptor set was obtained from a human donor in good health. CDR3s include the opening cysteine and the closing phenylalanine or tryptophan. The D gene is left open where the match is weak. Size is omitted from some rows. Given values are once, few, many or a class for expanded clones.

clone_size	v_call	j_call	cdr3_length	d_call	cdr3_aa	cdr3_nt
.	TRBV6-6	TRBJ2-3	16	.	CASSYSSLASTDTQYF	TGTGCCAGCAGTTACTCGAGTTTAGCGAGCACAGATACGCAGTATTTT
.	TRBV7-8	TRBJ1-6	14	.	CASSAERDFSPLHF	TGTGCCAGCAGTGCAGAGAGGGATTTTTCACCCCTCCACTTT
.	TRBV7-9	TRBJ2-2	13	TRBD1	CASSLDRTGELFF	TGTGCCAGCAGTCTGGACAGGACCGGGGAGCTGTTTTTT
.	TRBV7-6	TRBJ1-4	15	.	CASSSSRGTNEKLFF	TGTGCCAGCAGCTCCTCGAGGGGGACTAATGAAAAACTGTTTTTT
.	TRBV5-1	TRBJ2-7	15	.	CASSLAEGNHYEQYF	TGCGCCAGCAGCTTGGCCGAGGGCAATCACTACGAGCAGTACTTC
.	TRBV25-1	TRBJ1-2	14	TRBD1	CASSESGTGYGYTF	TGTGCCAGCAGTGAATCCGGGACAGGCTATGGCTACACCTTC
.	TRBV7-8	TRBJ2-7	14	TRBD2	CASSPRLAGHEQYF	TGTGCCAGCAGTCCAAGACTAGCGGGCCACGAGCAGTACTTC
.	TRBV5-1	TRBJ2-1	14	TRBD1	CASSWGQGRNEQFF	TGCGCCAGCAGCTGGGGACAGGGGAGGAATGAGCAGTTCTTC
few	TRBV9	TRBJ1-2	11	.	CASMSGYGYTF	TGTGCCAGCATGTCAGGTTATGGCTACACCTTC
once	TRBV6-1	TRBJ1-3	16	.	CASSGGGELFGNTIYF	TGTGCCAGCAGTGGGGGGGGAGAGCTCTTTGGAAACACCATATATTTT
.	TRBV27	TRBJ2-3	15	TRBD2	CASSWASGSPDTQYF	TGTGCCAGCAGTTGGGCTAGCGGGAGTCCAGATACGCAGTATTTT
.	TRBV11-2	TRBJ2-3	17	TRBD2	CASSHSPGPGRTDTQYF	TGTGCCAGCAGCCACTCCCCCGGCCCCGGGAGGACAGATACGCAGTATTTT
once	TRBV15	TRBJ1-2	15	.	CATSRVSRGDYGYTF	TGTGCCACCAGCAGAGTTTCTAGGGGTGACTATGGCTACACCTTC
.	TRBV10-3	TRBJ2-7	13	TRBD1	CAATGQGGYEQYF	TGTGCCGCGACAGGACAGGGTGGTTACGAGCAGTACTTC
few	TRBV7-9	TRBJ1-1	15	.	CASRPNTGMDTEAFF	TGTGCCAGCAGGCCGAATACAGGGATGGACACTGAAGCTTTCTTT
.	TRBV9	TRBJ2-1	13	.	CASSVAGVNEQFF	TGTGCCAGCAGCGTAGCGGGAGTCAATGAGCAGTTCTTC